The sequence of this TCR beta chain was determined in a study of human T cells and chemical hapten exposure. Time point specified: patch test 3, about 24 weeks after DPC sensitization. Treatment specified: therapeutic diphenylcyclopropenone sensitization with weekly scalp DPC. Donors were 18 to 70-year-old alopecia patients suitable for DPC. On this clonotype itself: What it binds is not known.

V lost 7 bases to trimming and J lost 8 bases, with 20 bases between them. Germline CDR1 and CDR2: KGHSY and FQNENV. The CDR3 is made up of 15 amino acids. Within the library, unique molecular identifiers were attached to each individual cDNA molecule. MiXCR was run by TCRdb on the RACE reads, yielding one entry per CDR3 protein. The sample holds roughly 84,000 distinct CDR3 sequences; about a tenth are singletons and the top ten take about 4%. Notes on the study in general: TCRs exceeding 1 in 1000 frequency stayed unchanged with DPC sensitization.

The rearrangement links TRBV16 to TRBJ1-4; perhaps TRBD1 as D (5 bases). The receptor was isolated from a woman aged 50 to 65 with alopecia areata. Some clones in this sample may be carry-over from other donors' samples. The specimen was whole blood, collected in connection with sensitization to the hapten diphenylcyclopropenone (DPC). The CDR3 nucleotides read TGTGCCAGCAACCCAACCGGGACTGGAGGGGAAAAACTGTTTTTT. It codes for CASNPTGTGGEKLFF.